The TCR beta chain described here comes from a study of blood T cells in healthy people across ages. Germline loops: CDR1 SGHDT, CDR2 YYEEEE. V was shortened by 4 bases and J by 2 bases, with 10 bases between the two germline ends. The CDR3 loop spans 13 amino acids. Primers used in a second PCR of about 7 to 12 cycles were a sample-barcoded 5' primer and a J-beta primer mix. In TCRdb, the 5' RACE reads were re-called with MiXCR into one record per CDR3 protein. The sample records about 800,000 distinct CDR3 sequences, 58% being singletons. This clonotype appeared a few times. This chain links TRBV5-6 with TRBJ2-7; no reliable D call. Sequencing was performed on blood. The clonotype was recovered from a man aged 25-45 years in good health. The CDR3 region is CASSPGVTYEQYF. DNA for the CDR3: TGTGCCAGCAGCCCCGGCGTCACCTACGAGCAGTACTTC. Combining the CDR3 with reference TRBV5-6 and TRBJ2-7 gives the whole variable domain DAGVTQSPTHLIKTRGQQVTLRCSPKSGHDTVSWYQQALGQGPQFIFQYYEEEERQRGNFPDRFSGHQFPNYSSELNVNALLLGDSALYLCASSPGVTYEQYFGPGTRLTVT.